The rows below give T cell receptor beta chains drawn from one sample of a study of tumor and adjacent non-tumor tissue in lung cancer. MiXCR was run by TCRdb on the multiplex PCR reads, yielding one entry per CDR3 protein. The sample gives some 68,000 distinct CDR3 sequences, roughly 77% of which show up once; 40% to 50% is in the top ten. Sample: distant non-tumor lung tissue. Every receptor here comes from a man in his sixties with non-small cell lung cancer. Each CDR3 is given with its conserved first and last residue. The order of the fields is clone size, D gene, J gene, V gene, CDR3 DNA, CDR3 protein. The D gene is left open where the match is weak. Size is omitted from some rows. Given values are once, few, many or a class for expanded clones.

- | TRBD2 | TRBJ2-3 | TRBV6-2/TRBV6-3 | TGTGTCAGCAGTTATCAGACTAGCAGGTCAGATACGCAGTATTTT | CVSSYQTSRSDTQYF
- | - | TRBJ2-5 | TRBV19 | TGTGCCAGAATTCCCTTCGGCCTTCGAGTCGGGGAGACCCAGTACTTC | CARIPFGLRVGETQYF
- | - | TRBJ2-7 | TRBV6-6 | TGTGCCAGCATTTCCAGTCCGAAAGGTTACGAGAAGTACTTC | CASISSPKGYEKYF
- | - | TRBJ1-4 | TRBV5-1 | TGCGCCAGCAGCTTGCAGGGCGAAACTAATGAAAAACTGTTTTTT | CASSLQGETNEKLFF
- | - | TRBJ1-1 | TRBV29-1 | TGCAGCGCCCGGGACCACGTGGATACTGAAGCTTTCTTT | CSARDHVDTEAFF
- | - | TRBJ2-2 | TRBV28 | TGTATCAGCAGTCCCCCATGGGGGGAGCTGTTTTTT | CISSPPWGELFF
- | - | TRBJ1-5 | TRBV4-2 | TGTGCCAACAGCCAGACCGGGACATGCAAGCGGCCCCAGCATTTT | CANSQTGTCKRPQHF
- | - | TRBJ1-6 | TRBV4-1 | TGTGCCAGCGGCCAAGTCGTTACAGGTTCACCCATCCACTTT | CASGQVVTGSPIHF
- | TRBD1 | TRBJ2-7 | TRBV11-3 | TGTGCCAGCAGCCCCCGGGGACAGGGGACTCGGGAGCCGTACTTC | CASSPRGQGTREPYF
- | - | TRBJ2-2 | TRBV4-1 | TGCGCCATCAGCCAAGAAAGCGTGAACATCGGGGAGCTGTTTTTT | CAISQESVNIGELFF
- | - | TRBJ2-3 | TRBV6-1 | TGTGCCAGCAGTGTCGATGGGGCGAATCAGCCCCAGTATTTT | CASSVDGANQPQYF
- | TRBD2 | TRBJ2-7 | TRBV4-1 | TGCGCCAGCGGCCAAGATTCAGGTAGCGGGAGCCACGAGCAATACTTC | CASGQDSGSGSHEQYF
- | - | TRBJ1-1 | TRBV28 | TGTGCCAGCAGGGTGTCGGGTTCTAGGACTGAAGCTTTCTTT | CASRVSGSRTEAFF
- | - | TRBJ2-7 | TRBV10-2 | TGCGCCAGCAGGAACGGAGGGCAGTACTTC | CASRNGGQYF
- | TRBD1 | TRBJ1-6 | TRBV11-2 | TGTGCCAGCAGCTCACAGGGGGGAAATTCACCCCTCCACTTT | CASSSQGGNSPLHF
- | - | TRBJ2-7 | TRBV6-2/TRBV6-3 | TGTGCCAGCAGTATAACCCCCTCGGGTAGCTGTTACTTC | CASSITPSGSCYF
- | - | TRBJ2-1 | TRBV4-1 | TGCGTCAGCAGCCATGGGTACAATGAGGAGTTCTTC | CVSSHGYNEEFF
many | TRBD1 | TRBJ2-7 | TRBV12-3/TRBV12-4 | TGTGCCAGCAGTTCCGGGACAGATAACTACGAGCAGTACTTC | CASSSGTDNYEQYF
once | - | TRBJ2-3 | TRBV13 | TGTGAAAGCAGCTTAGAGAGACAGAACACAGATACGCAGTATTTT | CESSLERQNTDTQYF
- | TRBD1 | TRBJ2-7 | TRBV5-1 | TGCGCCAGTAGTTTCCGGACAGGGGGCTCCTACGAACAGTACTTC | CASSFRTGGSYEQYF
- | TRBD2 | TRBJ2-1 | TRBV14 | TGTGACAGCAGCAAATTCGGACTAGAGTACAATGAGCAGTTCTTC | CDSSKFGLEYNEQFF
- | TRBD2 | TRBJ2-1 | TRBV11-2 | TGTGCCACTAAGCTAGCGGGAGTGTACAATGAACAGTTCTTC | CATKLAGVYNEQFF
many | - | TRBJ1-1 | TRBV6-1 | TGTGCCAGCAGCCCCTCGCGGTTGTCGAACACTGAAGCTTTCTTT | CASSPSRLSNTEAFF
- | - | TRBJ2-3 | TRBV13 | TGTGCCAACAGCTTAGCGGTACAGAACGCAGATACGCAGTATTTT | CANSLAVQNADTQYF
- | - | TRBJ2-1 | TRBV29-1 | TGCATCGTGCGATGGGGCCCTAAGCAGTTCTTC | CIVRWGPKQFF
- | - | TRBJ2-1 | TRBV11-2 | TGTGGCAGCAGCTTAGTGCACTCAACGGGACTTCAGTTCTTC | CGSSLVHSTGLQFF
many | - | TRBJ2-7 | TRBV28 | TGTGCCAGCAGTTTCGAGGGAAATACCTACGAGCAGTACTTC | CASSFEGNTYEQYF
medium-sized | - | TRBJ2-7 | TRBV29-1 | TGCAGCGTCGCCCGTTCAGGCGAGCAGTACTTC | CSVARSGEQYF
- | - | TRBJ2-2 | TRBV11-1 | TGTGCCAGTAGTTATACTAGTGGCACCAGGGAGCCGTTTTTT | CASSYTSGTREPFF
few | - | TRBJ2-7 | TRBV4-1 | TGCGCCAGCAGCCAAGTTACAGGGACGGCCGAGCAGTACTTC | CASSQVTGTAEQYF
many | - | TRBJ1-3 | TRBV25-1 | TGTGCCAGCCGGAGCTCTGGAAACACCATATATTTT | CASRSSGNTIYF
- | TRBD1 | TRBJ2-7 | TRBV5-4 | TGTGTCAGCACCCCTGGACAGGTCCCCTACGAGCAGTACTTC | CVSTPGQVPYEQYF
- | - | TRBJ2-5 | TRBV5-4 | TGTGCCAGCAGCTTGTTTCAGAGACTGGAAGAGACCCAATACTTC | CASSLFQRLEETQYF
- | TRBD1 | TRBJ2-4 | TRBV5-1 | TGCGCCAGCGCTATAACAGGGGTTGACATTCAGTACTTC | CASAITGVDIQYF
many | TRBD1 | TRBJ2-7 | TRBV6-5 | TGTGCCAGCAGTTACGGACAGGGGCGCGCCTACGAGCAGTACTTC | CASSYGQGRAYEQYF
- | - | TRBJ2-7 | TRBV6-1 | TGTGCCATCAGTGAAGTGGCGGAAGGCTACGAGCAGTACTTC | CAISEVAEGYEQYF
many | TRBD2 | TRBJ2-7 | TRBV6-1 | TGTGCCAGCAGTGAAAAGGGCGGGAGTAAACACGAGCAGTACTTC | CASSEKGGSKHEQYF
once | TRBD2 | TRBJ2-2 | TRBV6-5 | TGTGCCAGCCGCATCGGACTAGACACCGGGGAGCCGTCTTTT | CASRIGLDTGEPSF
many | - | TRBJ2-1 | TRBV5-8 | TGTGCCAGCAGCTTAGGAAAGGGGTACAATGAGCAGTTCTTC | CASSLGKGYNEQFF
- | - | TRBJ2-6 | TRBV7-8 | TGTGCCAGCACCTCAAGTCAGGGACCGGCCAACGTCCTGACTTTC | CASTSSQGPANVLTF
- | TRBD2 | TRBJ2-3 | TRBV5-1 | TGCGCCAGCAGCGACGGGGGGAGCCCAGCCACAGATACGCAGTATTTT | CASSDGGSPATDTQYF
- | - | TRBJ2-7 | TRBV12-3/TRBV12-4 | TGTTCCCCTCAGCGGGACAGCACCTACGAGCAGTACTTC | CSPQRDSTYEQYF
once | TRBD2 | TRBJ2-7 | TRBV20-1 | TGCAGTGCTAGGGCGCGACTAGCCGAATACGAGCAGTATTTC | CSARARLAEYEQYF
many | TRBD2 | TRBJ2-5 | TRBV20-1 | TGCAGTGCTAGAAAGGCGGGAGGGACAGAGACCCAGTACTTC | CSARKAGGTETQYF